The present T cell receptor beta chain was sequenced within a study of control samples from healthy donors and cancer patients. Libraries were prepared by immunoSEQ multiplex PCR; TCRdb keeps only in-frame clonotypes and omits some of them. The sample gives approximately 170,000 clones, nearly 90% of which show up once; around 1.4% is in the top ten. Germline V gene lookup returns CDR1 MNHEY and CDR2 SVGAGI. The CDR3 loop spans 12 amino acids. Trimming removed 6 bases from V and 4 bases from J, with 8 bases in between. The J gene is TRBJ2-3, the V gene TRBV6-5; D perhaps matches TRBD2 (6 bases). The sequence derives from a woman in her forties or fifties in good health. The sequenced material came from blood. The CDR3 sequence: CASRREADTQYF. For the CDR3, the DNA is TGTGCCAGCAGAAGGGAGGCAGATACGCAGTATTTT.